Each of the 6 T cell receptor beta chains below was sequenced from the same sample in a study of T-cell reconstitution after alpha-beta-depleted transplantation in children listed by TCRdb under 2016. Libraries were built with PCR. The reads were generated on an Illumina HiSeq 2500. TCR libraries were prepared with molecular barcoding, using unique molecular identifiers to normalize TCRbeta repertoire quantification. TCRdb reprocessing: public reads trimmed at Q25 with fastp, clones called with MiXCR, in-frame beta chains kept. All rows with the same CDR3 protein become a single entry with the most common DNA and genes. The sample table shows hundreds of thousands of distinct CDR3 sequences, and 20% to 30% are seen once. Roughly 5% of the sample is in the top ten clones. The treatment or condition label, as the study defines it: allogeneic hematopoietic cell transplantation with graft depleted of TCRalphabeta T cells and CD19 B cells.

The sample consisted of PBMCs, mostly from graft donor cells, taken 360 days after TCRalphabeta/CD19-depleted stem cell transplant. Receptors originate from a female patient under 10 years old who had a stem cell transplant for congenital amegakaryocytic thrombocytopenia, so the T cells may come from the graft donor.

This clonotype showed up just a few times. The V and J genes are TRBV20-1 and TRBJ1-3; D possibly corresponds to TRBD1 (6 bases). This CDR3 has 12 amino acids. The germline gives CDR1 DFQATT, CDR2 SNEGSKA (reference sequence). V lost 4 bases and J 8 bases, leaving 12 bases between the germline ends. DNA of the CDR3: TGCAGTGCTACGGGACAAACTGACACCATATATTTT. The encoded protein is CSATGQTDTIYF.

This clonotype appeared many times. V is TRBV7-9 and J is TRBJ2-7; D remains unclear. CDR3 length: 12 residues. The germline V gene has CDR1 SEHNR and CDR2 FQNEAQ (reference sequence). Between the trimmed V and J ends, which lost 5 bases and 3 bases, there was a span of 8 bases. CDR3 sequence reads: CASSGASYEQYF. The CDR3, as DNA: TGTGCCAGCAGCGGTGCGAGCTACGAGCAGTACTTC. Filled out from reference TRBV7-9 and TRBJ2-7, the complete variable domain reads DTGVSQNPRHKITKRGQNVTFRCDPISEHNRLYWYRQTLGQGPEFLTYFQNEAQLEKSRLLSDRFSAERPKGSFSTLEIQRTEQGDSAMYLCASSGASYEQYFGPGTRLTVT.

The chain uses TRBV3-1 and TRBJ1-5; D gene unclear. Per germline, CDR1 LGHDT and CDR2 YNNKEL (reference sequence). The CDR3 has 14 amino acids. With 6 bases removed from V and 2 bases from J, the gap between germline ends came to 11 bases. The CDR3 nucleotides read TGTGCCAGCAGTCAGGCAGCAGGCAATCAGCCCCAGCATTTT. Its protein is CASSQAAGNQPQHF.

The sample holds a few counts of this clonotype. The J gene is TRBJ2-3, the V gene TRBV29-1, with D tentatively TRBD1 (5 bases). CDR1 and CDR2 from the germline V gene are SQVTM and ANQGSEA. V lost 7 bases to trimming and J lost 1 base, with 9 bases between them. The CDR3 is 12 residues long. CDR3 sequence: CSDTGGTDTQYF. CDR3 nucleotides: TGCAGCGACACAGGAGGCACAGATACGCAGTATTTT.

The table lists this clonotype with a few counts. V and J are TRBV20-1 and TRBJ1-4; 9 nucleotides align to TRBD1. The germline V gene encodes CDR1 DFQATT and CDR2 SNEGSKA (reference sequence). This CDR3 region has 14 residues. V shed 6 bases and J 8 bases; nucleotides not matched to a gene: 10. The CDR3 region has the DNA TGCAGTGCCCTACGACAGGGGGTCTTAGAAAAACTGTTTTTT. Protein sequence: CSALRQGVLEKLFF.

A few counts support this clonotype. The chain recombines TRBV24-1 with TRBJ2-3; TRBD2 matches 8 bases. Germline assignment: CDR1 KGHDR and CDR2 SFDVKD. V lost 1 base, J lost 1 base, and 9 bases stayed unmatched. This CDR3 is 18 amino acids long. CDR3 DNA: TGTGCCACCAGTGATTTACCCATAGCGGGGCTGGGCACAGATACGCAGTATTTT. This codes for CATSDLPIAGLGTDTQYF.